The 29 T cell receptor beta chains below all came from one sample that was sequenced in a study of graft-versus-host responses after intestinal transplantation. Generated by immunoSEQ multiplex PCR, the TCRdb table keeps only in-frame clones and is missing some. The sample lists tens of thousands of clones, around 87% occurring once. Their specific antigens are unknown. The sample consisted of unstimulated CD8+ T cells sorted from spleen or lymph node cells, taken before transplant. These receptors were taken from a human donor who was the organ donor for an intestinal transplant.

Only one count was recorded for this clone. The rearrangement links TRBV4-1 to TRBJ2-5; the D gene is possibly TRBD1 (5 bases). There are 16 residues in the CDR3. V lost 1 base, J lost 2 bases, and 14 bases lay in between. Germline V gene data show CDR1 as MGHRA and CDR2 as YSYEKL. CDR3 in amino acids: CASSQVIRGNQETQYF. The CDR3 nucleotides are TGCGCCAGCAGCCAAGTTATAAGGGGTAATCAAGAGACCCAGTACTTC.

The table lists this clone with a few counts. The chain couples TRBV10-3 to TRBJ1-2; D unclear. Trimming removed 0 bases at V and 0 bases at J, with 11 bases between. The V gene's germline CDR1 is ENHRY and CDR2 SYGVKD. The CDR3 consists of 16 residues. The CDR3 DNA follows: TGTGCCATCAGTGAGTCGCCCCAGGAACCTAACTATGGCTACACCTTC. Protein sequence: CAISESPQEPNYGYTF.

The chain combines TRBV19 with TRBJ2-3; no firm D call. The germline V gene has CDR1 LNHDA and CDR2 SQIVND (reference sequence). Trimming removed 6 bases at V and 5 bases at J, with 6 bases between. The CDR3 runs to 11 residues. The CDR3 protein is CASRHIDTQYF. The DNA of the CDR3 is TGTGCCAGTAGGCACATAGATACGCAGTATTTT.

This clone was counted a single time. The rearrangement uses TRBV9 and TRBJ1-6, with D maybe TRBD1 (5 bases). The CDR3 runs 15 residues. Germline V CDR1 and CDR2: SGDLS, YYNGEE. Trimming removed 4 bases from V and 4 bases from J, with 12 bases in between. The CDR3 region is CASSPPGLYNSPLHF. The CDR3 nucleotides are TGTGCCAGCAGCCCTCCGGGACTTTATAATTCACCCCTCCACTTT. The whole variable domain, remainder taken from reference TRBV9 and TRBJ1-6, is DSGVTQTPKHLITATGQRVTLRCSPRSGDLSVYWYQQSLDQGLQFLIQYYNGEERAKGNILERFSAQQFPDLHSELNLSSLELGDSALYFCASSPPGLYNSPLHFGNGTRLTVT.

The J gene is TRBJ2-2, the V gene TRBV10-3; possibly TRBD1 for D (6 bases). This CDR3 contains 14 residues. The germline CDR1 and CDR2 sequences are ENHRY and SYGVKD. V was cut by 10 bases and J by 3 bases, with 15 bases left in between. Written as DNA, the CDR3 is TGTGCCACCCAAGTACAGGGCTACACCGGGGAGCTGTTTTTT. This translates into CATQVQGYTGELFF.

The CDR3 sequence is CASSLDGPTAFF. CDR3 in DNA: TGTGCCAGCAGCTTAGATGGCCCTACTGCTTTCTTT. This chain links TRBV7-9 with TRBJ1-1; D unresolved. CDR1 and CDR2 (germline): SEHNR, FQNEAQ (reference sequence). This CDR3 region has 12 residues. With 1 base removed from V and 11 bases from J, the gap between germline ends came to 11 bases. Full variable domain (remainder filled in from reference TRBV7-9 and TRBJ1-1): DTGVSQNPRHKITKRGQNVTFRCDPISEHNRLYWYRQTLGQGPEFLTYFQNEAQLEKSRLLSDRFSAERPKGSFSTLEIQRTEQGDSAMYLCASSLDGPTAFFGQGTRLTVV.

The rearrangement uses TRBV7-7 and TRBJ2-7, with 11 bases matching TRBD2. The CDR3 spans 18 residues. Germline CDR1 and CDR2: SSHAT and FNYEAQ (reference sequence). V lost 5 bases, J lost 2 bases, and 14 bases stayed unmatched. CDR3: CASSPGPRLAGNTYEQYF. The CDR3 nucleotides are TGTGCCAGCAGCCCCGGCCCTCGACTAGCGGGGAACACCTACGAGCAGTACTTC.

This chain links TRBV28 with TRBJ2-1; D uncertain. Germline CDR1 MDHEN, CDR2 SYDVKM. This CDR3 spans 15 amino acids. Trimming shortened V by 6 bases and J by 0 bases, and 12 bases separated the two germline ends. The CDR3 protein is CASRPTLNSYNEQFF. Here the CDR3 DNA reads TGTGCCAGCAGACCCACTCTGAACTCCTACAATGAGCAGTTCTTC.

The V and J genes are TRBV6-5 and TRBJ1-3; 7 bases align to TRBD1. The CDR3 is 12 amino acids. Germline lookup yields CDR1 MNHEY and CDR2 SVGAGI. With V trimmed by 5 bases and J by 14 bases, 9 bases remained unmatched. The CDR3 DNA reads as TGTGCCAGCAGTGAAGGTACAGGGGTGGTATATTTT. Its translation: CASSEGTGVVYF.

The chain combines TRBV6-5 with TRBJ2-7; D perhaps matches TRBD2 (5 bases). From germline, CDR1 is MNHEY and CDR2 SVGAGI. V was trimmed by 7 bases and J by 2 bases, leaving 12 bases between them. This CDR3 comprises 13 residues. The CDR3 here is CASTNLGTYEQYF. CDR3 in DNA: TGTGCCAGCACGAATCTCGGGACCTACGAGCAGTACTTC.

The chain uses TRBV5-6 and TRBJ1-1, with D maybe TRBD1 (6 bases). The V end lost 3 bases, the J end lost 11 bases, and 17 bases lay between the germline ends. The CDR3 length is 13 residues. The germline V gene has CDR1 SGHDT and CDR2 YYEEEE. The CDR3 DNA reads as TGTGCCAGCAGCTACGGGACACTCTCCGGGGCTTTCTTT. Its translation is CASSYGTLSGAFF.

The chain is built from TRBV9 and TRBJ2-3, with D possibly called TRBD1 or TRBD2 (6 bases each). The germline CDR1 and CDR2 sequences are SGDLS and YYNGEE. This CDR3 has 15 residues. V dropped 0 bases and J dropped 1 base, with 9 bases sitting between them. The CDR3 region has the DNA TGTGCCAGCAGCGTAGCCGGGGGCCGCACAGATACGCAGTATTTT. Its translation: CASSVAGGRTDTQYF.

This clone was seen once. This sequence joins TRBV9 and TRBJ2-3; TRBD2 might be the D (7 bases). Germline V gives CDR1 SGDLS, CDR2 YYNGEE. V was trimmed by 0 bases and J by 4 bases, leaving 12 bases between them. This CDR3 is 15 amino acids long. In DNA, the CDR3 is TGTGCCAGCAGCGTAGGTGGGGGGGCCTCAGATACGCAGTATTTT. It codes for CASSVGGGASDTQYF.

The rearrangement joins TRBV10-3 to TRBJ2-1; TRBD1 aligns across 7 bases. Per the germline V gene, CDR1 is ENHRY and CDR2 is SYGVKD. This CDR3 spans 14 amino acids. J gave up 6 bases and V 2 bases, and 4 bases lay outside the gene matches. CDR3: CAISEEAGGNEQFF. The DNA of the CDR3 is TGTGCCATCAGTGAGGAGGCAGGGGGCAATGAGCAGTTCTTC.

The chain is built from TRBV11-2 and TRBJ1-2; D not certain. Germline V gene lookup returns CDR1 SGHAT and CDR2 FQNNGV. The V end lost 5 bases, the J end lost 3 bases, and 10 bases lay between the germline ends. CDR3 size: 13 residues. The CDR3 loop reads CASSNAPYYGYTF. The CDR3 DNA is TGTGCCAGCAGCAACGCCCCTTACTATGGCTACACCTTC.

The V call is TRBV19, the J call TRBJ2-4; the D gene is possibly TRBD2 (8 bases). V dropped 2 bases and J dropped 3 bases, with 17 bases sitting between them. Germline loops: CDR1 LNHDA, CDR2 SQIVND (reference sequence). This CDR3 is 17 amino acids long. This CDR3 is CASSISREGADKNIQYF. The CDR3, as DNA: TGTGCCAGTAGTATAAGCCGGGAGGGGGCCGACAAAAACATTCAGTACTTC.

V usage is TRBV7-9 and J usage is TRBJ2-7; no firm D call. The CDR3 is made up of 14 amino acids. The germline V and J ends were trimmed by 2 bases and 0 bases, with 8 bases remaining between them. Per germline, CDR1 SEHNR and CDR2 FQNEAQ (reference sequence). The CDR3 protein is CASSLFDNSYEQYF. The CDR3 coding sequence is TGTGCCAGCAGCTTATTTGACAACTCCTACGAGCAGTACTTC. Based on the CDR3 plus reference TRBV7-9 and TRBJ2-7, the full variable domain is DTGVSQNPRHKITKRGQNVTFRCDPISEHNRLYWYRQTLGQGPEFLTYFQNEAQLEKSRLLSDRFSAERPKGSFSTLEIQRTEQGDSAMYLCASSLFDNSYEQYFGPGTRLTVT.

The chain has TRBV4-1 and TRBJ2-5, with TRBD2 as a possible D gene (6 bases). This CDR3 region has 15 residues. Germline V gene sequence: CDR1 MGHRA, CDR2 YSYEKL. The V and J ends lost 4 bases and 2 bases respectively, with 14 bases between them. As DNA, the CDR3 is TGCGCCAGCAGCCTCTCGGGAGACCGACAAGAGACCCAGTACTTC. This sequence encodes CASSLSGDRQETQYF.

This sequence joins TRBV19 and TRBJ2-1; perhaps TRBD1 as D (5 bases). Germline lookup yields CDR1 LNHDA and CDR2 SQIVND (reference sequence). V dropped 5 bases and J dropped 0 bases, with 11 bases sitting between them. The CDR3 is 15 residues long. The CDR3 sequence is CASSGRQSSYNEQFF. In DNA form, the CDR3 reads TGTGCCAGTAGTGGCAGACAGAGCTCCTACAATGAGCAGTTCTTC.

This clone has more than one count but fewer than ten. The same CDR3 arises from other DNA sequences in this sample as well. The CDR3 DNA follows: TGTGCCTGGAGACTAGCGAACACCGGGGAGCTGTTTTTT. It encodes CAWRLANTGELFF. V is TRBV30 and J is TRBJ2-2; maybe TRBD2 (5 bases). The CDR3 has 13 residues. Germline V gene lookup returns CDR1 GTSNPN and CDR2 SVGIG (reference sequence). V dropped 3 bases and J dropped 0 bases, with 5 bases sitting between them.

J is TRBJ1-1 and V is TRBV11-1; D remains unclear. V lost 5 bases, J lost 1 base, and 11 bases lay in between. Germline V gives CDR1 SGHAT, CDR2 FQDESV (reference sequence). The CDR3 spans 14 residues. CDR3 bases: TGTGCCAGCAGCCCTGATGTCAAGAACACTGAAGCTTTCTTT. It specifies CASSPDVKNTEAFF. Variable domain in full (rest from reference TRBV11-1 and TRBJ1-1): EAEVAQSPRYKITEKSQAVAFWCDPISGHATLYWYRQILGQGPELLVQFQDESVVDDSQLPKDRFSAERLKGVDSTLKIQPAELGDSAMYLCASSPDVKNTEAFFGQGTRLTVV.

The chain carries TRBV9 and TRBJ1-1; D ambiguous. V lost 0 bases and J 3 bases, leaving 6 bases between the germline ends. Germline loops: CDR1 SGDLS, CDR2 YYNGEE. This CDR3 has 13 residues. The CDR3 loop reads CASSVATYTEAFF. The CDR3 nucleotides read TGTGCCAGCAGCGTAGCTACTTACACTGAAGCTTTCTTT.

The chain employs TRBV7-9 and TRBJ2-5; D is uncertain. V was trimmed by 0 bases and J by 8 bases, leaving 10 bases between them. CDR1 and CDR2 (germline): SEHNR, FQNEAQ (reference sequence). This CDR3 spans 13 amino acids. The CDR3, as DNA: TGTGCCAGCAGCTTAGCACCCAGAGAAACCCAGTACTTC. The encoded protein is CASSLAPRETQYF.

The CDR3 loop reads CSVGGGSNYGYTF. CDR3 DNA: TGCAGCGTTGGTGGGGGTTCAAACTATGGCTACACCTTC. The chain links TRBV29-1 to TRBJ1-2; D is possibly TRBD1 (5 bases). Trimming stripped 4 bases from V and 2 bases from J, with 11 bases between. Germline V gene sequence: CDR1 SQVTM, CDR2 ANQGSEA. The CDR3 is made up of 13 amino acids.

By proportion, this clone is medium-sized. V is TRBV6-1 and J is TRBJ2-6; 7 nucleotides align to TRBD1. V was pared by 4 bases and J by 4 bases, with 13 bases of the junction left unmatched. CDR1 is MNHNS, CDR2 SASEGT, per germline. CDR3 length: 18 amino acids. DNA of the CDR3: TGTGCCAGCAGTGTTTATACCGGGACAGTGACCGGGGCCAACGTCCTGACTTTC. Protein product: CASSVYTGTVTGANVLTF.

The table lists this clone with a count of one. The V and J genes are TRBV5-1 and TRBJ2-7; D ambiguous. V was trimmed by 2 bases and J by 0 bases, leaving 9 bases between them. The CDR3 sequence is 14 residues long. CDR1 and CDR2 from the germline V gene are SGHRS and YFSETQ. The CDR3 loop reads CASSFGWSSYEQYF. The CDR3 bases are TGCGCCAGCAGCTTTGGATGGAGCTCCTACGAGCAGTACTTC.

The V gene is TRBV19, the J gene TRBJ2-1; D is ambiguous. V lost 3 bases and J lost 4, with 4 bases in between. The germline CDR1 and CDR2 sequences are LNHDA and SQIVND (reference sequence). The CDR3 loop spans 12 amino acids. CDR3 region: CASSMAYNEQFF. The CDR3 coding sequence is TGTGCCAGTAGTATGGCTTACAATGAGCAGTTCTTC.

This sequence joins TRBV6-5 and TRBJ1-2, with 7 bases that match TRBD1. CDR3 length: 15 amino acids. The V and J ends lost 5 bases and 2 bases, in that order; junction bases with no gene match: 8. Germline lookup yields CDR1 MNHEY and CDR2 SVGAGI. CDR3 in DNA: TGTGCCAGCAGTCCGACAGGGAATAGAAACTATGGCTACACCTTC. It encodes CASSPTGNRNYGYTF.

The chain carries TRBV6-5 and TRBJ2-7; unclear D gene. V gave up 2 bases and J gave up 3 bases, with 14 bases separating them. The CDR3 loop spans 15 amino acids. Germline CDR1 reads MNHEY; CDR2 reads SVGAGI. In DNA, the CDR3 is TGTGCCAGCAGTTACGGCTCAGAGAACTTCTACGAGCAGTACTTC. It specifies CASSYGSENFYEQYF.